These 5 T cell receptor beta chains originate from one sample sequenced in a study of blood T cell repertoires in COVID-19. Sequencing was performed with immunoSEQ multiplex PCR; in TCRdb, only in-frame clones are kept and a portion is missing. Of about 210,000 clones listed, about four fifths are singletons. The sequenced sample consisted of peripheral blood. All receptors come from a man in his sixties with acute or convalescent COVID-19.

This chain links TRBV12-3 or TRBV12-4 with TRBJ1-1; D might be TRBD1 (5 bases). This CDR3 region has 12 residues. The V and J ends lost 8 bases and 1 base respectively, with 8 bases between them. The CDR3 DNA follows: TGTGCCAGCCGTACAGGGAACACTGAAGCTTTCTTT. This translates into CASRTGNTEAFF.

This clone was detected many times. In DNA form, the CDR3 reads TGTGCCAGCAGTTTAACTACAGGGGGGACCTACGAGCAGTACTTC. As protein: CASSLTTGGTYEQYF. The chain uses TRBV28 and TRBJ2-7; 8 bases are a match to TRBD1. With 2 bases clipped from V and 2 bases from J, the junction kept 5 bases outside the gene matches. The CDR3 has 15 amino acids. Per germline, CDR1 MDHEN and CDR2 SYDVKM. Full variable domain (outside the CDR3, taken from reference TRBV28 and TRBJ2-7): DVKVTQSSRYLVKRTGEKVFLECVQDMDHENMFWYRQDPGLGLRLIYFSYDVKMKEKGDIPEGYSVSREKKERFSLILESASTNQTSMYLCASSLTTGGTYEQYFGPGTRLTVT.

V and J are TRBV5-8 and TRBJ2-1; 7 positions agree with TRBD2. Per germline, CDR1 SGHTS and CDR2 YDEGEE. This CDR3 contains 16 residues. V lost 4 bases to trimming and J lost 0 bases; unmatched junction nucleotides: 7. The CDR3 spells CASSKGLAASYNEQFF. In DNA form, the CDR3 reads TGTGCCAGCAGCAAAGGGCTAGCGGCCTCCTACAATGAGCAGTTCTTC.

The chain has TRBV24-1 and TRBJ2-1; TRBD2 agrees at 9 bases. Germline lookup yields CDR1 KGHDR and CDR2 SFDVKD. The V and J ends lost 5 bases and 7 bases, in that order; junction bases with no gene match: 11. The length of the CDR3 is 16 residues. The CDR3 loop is CATSAPVAGGPNEQFF. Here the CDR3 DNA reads TGTGCCACCAGTGCCCCAGTGGCGGGAGGGCCAAATGAGCAGTTCTTC.

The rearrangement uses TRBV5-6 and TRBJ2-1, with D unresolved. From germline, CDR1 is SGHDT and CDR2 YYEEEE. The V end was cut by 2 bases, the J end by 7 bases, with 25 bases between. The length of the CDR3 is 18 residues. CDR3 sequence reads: CASSLVNWATGAGNEQFF. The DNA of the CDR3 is TGTGCCAGCAGCTTAGTAAATTGGGCTACTGGCGCTGGGAATGAGCAGTTCTTC.